The next 10 T cell receptor beta chains were all read from a single sample in a study of T cells in Graves' hyperthyroidism and ophthalmopathy. RNA transcripts were the template for amplifying TCR beta CDR3 regions. Initially, a first-round RT-PCR of the TCR CDR3 employed the HTBI primer set. TCRdb redid the calling of the multiplex PCR reads with MiXCR, one entry per CDR3 protein. The sample has around 610,000 distinct CDR3 sequences, under 15% seen once. The specimen sequenced was blood. The receptors were sampled from a woman aged 40 to 50 with Graves' ophthalmopathy.

This clonotype was seen at least ten times. One end of the junction fails to match germline, which may point to a read error. The rearrangement links TRBV6-5 to TRBJ2-7; 10 bases fit TRBD1. The CDR3 runs to 17 residues. CDR1 and CDR2 (germline): MNHEY, SVGAGI. In DNA form, the CDR3 reads TGTGCGAGCAGGGGGACAGGGGCCCTCCGGTCTGCCTACGAGCAGTACTTC. This codes for CASRGTGALRSAYEQYF.

This clonotype was observed a few times. V and J are TRBV19 and TRBJ2-5; D possibly corresponds to TRBD2 (6 bases). Trimming pared 1 base from V and 5 bases from J, leaving 17 bases between. CDR3 length: 16 residues. CDR1 and CDR2 from the germline V gene are LNHDA and SQIVND (reference sequence). CDR3 amino acids: CASSIVSAGSWETQYF. The CDR3 DNA reads as TGTGCCAGTAGTATAGTGAGTGCGGGAAGTTGGGAGACCCAGTACTTC.

This clonotype was counted many times. The chain couples TRBV20-1 to TRBJ1-5; a weak D match, TRBD1 (5 bases). The CDR3 covers 13 residues. From germline, CDR1 is DFQATT and CDR2 SNEGSKA (reference sequence). V was trimmed by 3 bases and J by 4 bases, leaving 10 bases between them. The CDR3 DNA follows: TGCAGTGCTAGCAGGGCCGGTAATCAGCCCCAGCATTTT. Its translation is CSASRAGNQPQHF.

Only a few counts were recorded for this clonotype. This chain links TRBV27 with TRBJ2-6; D is undetermined. V lost 5 bases and J lost 0, with 8 bases in between. In germline, CDR1 is MNHEY, CDR2 SMNVEV (reference sequence). The CDR3 is 15 residues long. The CDR3 bases are TGTGCCAGCAGTACAGCCTACTCTGGGGCCAACGTCCTGACTTTC. Amino acid sequence: CASSTAYSGANVLTF.

This clonotype was seen a handful of times. The rearrangement joins TRBV29-1 to TRBJ2-1; 12 bases line up with TRBD2. Losses at the gene ends were 3 bases for V and 6 bases for J; bases not matched to a gene: 3. The CDR3 length is 14 residues. Germline V gene data show CDR1 as SQVTM and CDR2 as ANQGSEA. The CDR3 loop reads CSVEWTSGVNEQFF. The CDR3 DNA reads TGCAGCGTTGAGTGGACTAGCGGGGTCAATGAGCAGTTCTTC.

At least ten counts were recorded for this clonotype. The chain links TRBV19 to TRBJ2-7; possibly TRBD2 for D (7 bases). This CDR3 is 14 amino acids long. Trimming pared 3 bases from V and 3 bases from J, leaving 12 bases between. Germline lookup yields CDR1 LNHDA and CDR2 SQIVND (reference sequence). For the CDR3, the DNA is TGTGCCAGTAGTATGGCGGGGGCTGGCTACGAGCAGTACTTC. Translated, it gives CASSMAGAGYEQYF.

In regard to this clonotype: The final CDR3 position lacks the conserved phenylalanine or tryptophan, pointing to a likely read error. The genes are TRBV28 and TRBJ1-1; tentative D call: TRBD1 (5 bases). V shed 4 bases and J shed 4 bases, with 22 bases lying between them. Germline values: CDR1 MDHEN, CDR2 SYDVKM. The CDR3 has 17 residues. The CDR3 is CASSSGEQLSGGTEAFL. DNA of the CDR3: TGTGCCAGCAGTTCAGGCGAACAGCTCTCGGGGGGCACTGAAGCTTTCCTT.

This clonotype occurred many times. The gene calls are TRBV28 and TRBJ2-5; tentative D call: TRBD2 (6 bases). There are 15 residues in the CDR3. With 6 bases removed from V and 5 bases from J, the gap between germline ends came to 19 bases. The germline V gene encodes CDR1 MDHEN and CDR2 SYDVKM. CDR3 bases: TGTGCCAGCAGCCCGCCCCTGGAGGGACCGGAGACCCAGTACTTC. Protein sequence: CASSPPLEGPETQYF.

About this clonotype: Being one base from a much bigger clone, this may be a read error. J is TRBJ2-2 and V is TRBV29-1; 12 bases align to TRBD2. The V gene's germline CDR1 is SQVTM and CDR2 ANQGSEA. The CDR3 spans 14 residues. V lost 4 bases and J lost 4; bases outside the gene matches: 1. CDR3 nucleotide sequence: TGCAGCGTTGGGACTAGCGGGACCACCGGGGAGCTGTTTTTT. This sequence encodes CSVGTSGTTGELFF.

The sample holds many counts of this clonotype. The chain has TRBV4-1 and TRBJ1-5, with 9 bases identical to TRBD1. With V trimmed by 0 bases and J by 11 bases, 8 bases remained unmatched. Germline CDR1 and CDR2: MGHRA and YSYEKL. The CDR3 loop spans 15 amino acids. The CDR3 DNA reads TGCGCCAGCAGCCAAGATCTGGACAGGGGAACGGCCCAGCATTTT. It yields the protein CASSQDLDRGTAQHF.